These 9 T cell receptor beta chains came from one sample sequenced in a study of control samples from healthy donors and cancer patients. Data came from immunoSEQ multiplex PCR; TCRdb stores just in-frame clones and leaves some out. The sample carries some 150,000 clones, roughly 94% recorded once. What was sequenced was PBMCs. The receptors were gathered from a man aged 55 to 70 with colorectal cancer.

This clone was observed a few times. V usage is TRBV11-2 and J usage is TRBJ1-5, with D possibly being TRBD1 (6 bases). V lost 2 bases and J 7 bases, leaving 15 bases between the germline ends. Germline values: CDR1 SGHAT, CDR2 FQNNGV. This CDR3 contains 15 residues. The CDR3 DNA reads as TGTGCCAGCAGCTTATCAGGGGTCATGCGGCAGCCCCAGCATTTT. Translating it yields CASSLSGVMRQPQHF.

The genes are TRBV13 and TRBJ1-1, with 9 bases that match TRBD1. The CDR3 is 12 amino acids. Germline values: CDR1 PRHDT, CDR2 FYEKMQ (reference sequence). Germline trimming cut 11 bases from V and 1 base from J; bases unmatched to any gene: 2. In nucleotides, the CDR3 is TGTGCCGGGGGACAGGGGAACACTGAAGCTTTCTTT. As protein: CAGGQGNTEAFF. The entire variable domain, with the rest obtained from reference TRBV13 and TRBJ1-1, is as follows: AAGVIQSPRHLIKEKRETATLKCYPIPRHDTVYWYQQGPGQDPQFLISFYEKMQSDKGSIPDRFSAQQFSDYHSELNMSSLELGDSALYFCAGGQGNTEAFFGQGTRLTVV.

The chain recombines TRBV7-9 with TRBJ1-4; tentatively, D is TRBD1 (5 bases). The CDR3 has 15 residues. The V gene lost 6 bases and the J gene lost 3 bases, with 14 bases spanning the gap. Per the germline V gene, CDR1 is SEHNR and CDR2 is FQNEAQ (reference sequence). CDR3 sequence (DNA): TGTGCCAGCAGTCCGCCTGGCAGGGCTAATGAAAAACTGTTTTTT. Translated: CASSPPGRANEKLFF.

The V gene is TRBV3-1 (or the pseudogene TRBV3-2), the J gene TRBJ2-3, with 7 bases that match TRBD2. The CDR3 runs 12 residues. Trimming at V came to 5 bases and at J to 9 bases, leaving 5 bases not matched to a gene. Germline V lookup: CDR1 LGHDT, CDR2 YNNKEL (reference sequence). Here the CDR3 reads CASSGLGGTQYF. The CDR3 nucleotides are TGTGCCAGCAGCGGCCTGGGGGGGACGCAGTATTTT.

J is TRBJ1-1 and V is TRBV25-1, with no clear D. This CDR3 is built from 15 residues. Germline assignment: CDR1 MGHDK and CDR2 SYGVNS. Trimming shortened V by 4 bases and J by 1 base, and 13 bases separated the two germline ends. The CDR3 region is CASSGERERNTEAFF. The CDR3 DNA follows: TGTGCCAGCAGTGGGGAGAGGGAACGGAACACTGAAGCTTTCTTT.

About this clone: Other DNA variants within this sample encode the same CDR3. This chain connects TRBV7-2 to TRBJ2-5; 14 bases are a match to TRBD2. CDR1 is SGHTA and CDR2 is FQGNSA in the germline V gene. The CDR3 has 16 residues. Germline trimming cut 1 base from V and 2 bases from J; bases unmatched to any gene: 0. The CDR3 sequence: CASSLGLAGGQETQYF. The DNA of the CDR3 is TGTGCCAGCAGCTTAGGACTAGCGGGGGGGCAAGAGACCCAGTACTTC.

The chain recombines TRBV27 with TRBJ1-6; 7 nucleotides align to TRBD1. The CDR3 runs 16 residues. Germline V CDR1 and CDR2: MNHEY, SMNVEV (reference sequence). V was clipped by 0 bases and J by 6 bases; unmatched bases: 5. The CDR3 loop is CASSLSEQGSNSPLHF. The CDR3, as DNA: TGTGCCAGCAGTTTATCGGAACAGGGGAGTAATTCACCCCTCCACTTT.

V usage is TRBV23-1 and J usage is TRBJ2-4; maybe TRBD1 (6 bases). TRBV23-1 is sorted into the ORF group, with uncertain function. The V end was cut by 0 bases, the J end by 8 bases, with 26 bases between. The CDR3 spans 19 residues. In DNA form, the CDR3 reads TGCGCCAGCAGTCAATCGGAAGCCCTATTCAGGGGCCGGCGGGACATTCAGTACTTC. Its protein product is CASSQSEALFRGRRDIQYF.

This chain links TRBV7-2 with TRBJ2-3, with D unclear. Germline CDR1 and CDR2: SGHTA and FQGNSA. This CDR3 is 14 amino acids long. V lost 7 bases to trimming and J lost 7 bases, with 18 bases between them. This chain's CDR3 is CASTPTLTAYTQYF. The CDR3 DNA is TGTGCCAGCACCCCGACCCTGACCGCATATACGCAGTATTTT.